The 27 T cell receptor beta chains below were found in one sample sequenced in a study of T cell responses to AZD1222 COVID-19 vaccine. Sequencing was performed with immunoSEQ multiplex PCR; in TCRdb, only in-frame clones are kept and a portion is missing. This table has about 170,000 clones, roughly 85% appearing once. This specimen consisted of peripheral blood, obtained 28 days after the second AZD1222 dose. The origin of the receptors is an adult who received the AZD1222 COVID-19 vaccine.

V and J are TRBV6-5 and TRBJ1-1; TRBD1 is a possible D gene (6 bases). The CDR3 runs 12 residues. V lost 6 bases, J lost 7 bases, and 12 bases lay in between. Germline V CDR1 and CDR2: MNHEY, SVGAGI. The CDR3 DNA is TGTGCCAGCAGACAGACAGGCGGTGAAGCTTTCTTT. Protein product: CASRQTGGEAFF.

The J gene is TRBJ2-1, the V gene TRBV10-2; 9 bases are shared with TRBD2. V trimming: 6 bases; J trimming: 5 bases; junction bases outside the gene matches: 11. The CDR3 contains 16 residues. Germline-derived CDR1 and CDR2 are WSHSY and SAAADI. The CDR3 spells CASSPTQLAGHNEQFF. CDR3 nucleotide sequence: TGCGCCAGCAGCCCGACTCAGCTAGCGGGGCACAATGAGCAGTTCTTC.

V usage is TRBV28 and J usage is TRBJ1-3; TRBD1 is a possible D gene (6 bases). Trimming took 3 bases from V and 3 from J, leaving 12 bases between them. The CDR3 totals 15 residues. Per germline, CDR1 MDHEN and CDR2 SYDVKM. CDR3 loop: CASSFLGAGGNTIYF. DNA of the CDR3: TGTGCCAGCAGTTTTTTGGGGGCTGGTGGAAACACCATATATTTT.

This clone was observed a few times. The chain combines TRBV7-2 with TRBJ2-3; 8 bases are a match to TRBD2. V trimming: 0 bases; J trimming: 4 bases; junction bases outside the gene matches: 6. The germline V gene has CDR1 SGHTA and CDR2 FQGNSA. The CDR3 runs to 16 residues. CDR3 coding DNA: TGTGCCAGCAGCTTAGCCGGGGGGGGGTCCCCAGATACGCAGTATTTT. This encodes CASSLAGGGSPDTQYF.

The chain employs TRBV18 and TRBJ2-2; 7 bases match TRBD1. J lost 5 bases, V lost 1 base, and 1 base had no gene match. This CDR3 contains 14 residues. Per the germline V gene, CDR1 is KGHSH and CDR2 is LQKENI. The CDR3 protein is CASSPRQGTGELFF. CDR3 coding DNA: TGTGCCAGCTCACCACGACAGGGTACCGGGGAGCTGTTTTTT. Drawing the rest from reference TRBV18 and TRBJ2-2, the complete variable domain is NAGVMQNPRHLVRRRGQEARLRCSPMKGHSHVYWYRQLPEEGLKFMVYLQKENIIDESGMPKERFSAEFPKEGPSILRIQQVVRGDSAAYFCASSPRQGTGELFFGEGSRLTVL.

The chain uses TRBV21-1 and TRBJ2-1. TRBV21-1 is reported as a pseudogene. CDR3 length equals 15 residues. DNA for the CDR3: TGTGCCAGCAGCAAAGTCCCCGGGGCGGTGCATGAGCAGTTCTTC. This translates into CASSKVPGAVHEQFF.

This sequence joins TRBV12-3 or TRBV12-4 and TRBJ1-1; maybe TRBD1 (5 bases). The CDR3 is made up of 12 amino acids. Trimming cost V 9 bases and J 4 bases, with 12 bases left between them. This CDR3 is CASDSGGTEAFF. The CDR3 nucleotides read TGTGCCAGTGACTCGGGGGGCACTGAAGCTTTCTTT.

The chain uses TRBV6-4 and TRBJ2-5; D is ambiguous. CDR3 length equals 11 residues. The germline V gene encodes CDR1 MRHNA and CDR2 SNTAGT. The V end was cut by 6 bases, the J end by 1 base, with 3 bases between. This CDR3 reads CASSAQETQYF. The CDR3 DNA follows: TGTGCCAGCAGCGCCCAAGAGACCCAGTACTTC.

The chain employs TRBV7-9 and TRBJ1-1; D is ambiguous. Germline values: CDR1 SEHNR, CDR2 FQNEAQ (reference sequence). V lost 1 base, J lost 6 bases, and 6 bases lay in between. The CDR3 has 12 residues. The DNA for the CDR3 is TGTGCCAGCAGCTTAGATTACGCTGAAGCTTTCTTT. Translating it yields CASSLDYAEAFF.

This clone was seen more than once but under ten times. The J gene is TRBJ1-3, the V gene TRBV18; D remains unclear. CDR3 length equals 11 residues. Germline V CDR1 and CDR2: KGHSH, LQKENI. The V gene lost 5 bases and the J gene lost 4 bases, with 3 bases spanning the gap. The CDR3 region is CASSSGNTIYF. The CDR3, as DNA: TGTGCCAGCTCATCCGGAAACACCATATATTTT.

This clone was picked up a small number of times. V usage is TRBV18 and J usage is TRBJ1-2; TRBD1 might be the D (6 bases). The V gene lost 1 base and the J gene lost 2 bases, with 8 bases spanning the gap. This CDR3 contains 14 residues. Per the germline V gene, CDR1 is KGHSH and CDR2 is LQKENI. CDR3 residues: CASSPQDRNYGYTF. CDR3 nucleotide sequence: TGTGCCAGCTCACCACAGGACAGAAACTATGGCTACACCTTC. The full variable domain, its missing parts supplied by reference TRBV18 and TRBJ1-2, is NAGVMQNPRHLVRRRGQEARLRCSPMKGHSHVYWYRQLPEEGLKFMVYLQKENIIDESGMPKERFSAEFPKEGPSILRIQQVVRGDSAAYFCASSPQDRNYGYTFGSGTRLTVV.

This clone was detected only once. Other DNA variants within this sample encode the same CDR3. The J gene is TRBJ1-1, the V gene TRBV18; D gene uncertain. The CDR3 sequence is 13 residues long. Germline-derived CDR1 and CDR2 are KGHSH and LQKENI. Trimming pared 3 bases from V and 4 bases from J, leaving 9 bases between. CDR3 amino acids: CASSPSRGTEAFF. The DNA of the CDR3 is TGTGCCAGCTCACCTTCTAGAGGCACTGAAGCTTTCTTT.

V gene TRBV7-2 combines with J gene TRBJ1-4, with 7 bases matching TRBD1. CDR1 is SGHTA, CDR2 FQGNSA, per germline. Trimming took 5 bases from V and 0 from J; bases not matched to a gene: 9. The length of the CDR3 is 17 residues. This CDR3 reads CASSQRTGHATNEKLFF. Here the CDR3 DNA reads TGTGCCAGCAGCCAGCGGACAGGTCATGCAACTAATGAAAAACTGTTTTTT.

The CDR3 nucleotides read TGTGCCAGCAGCCAAGATGGTGGGGGGCGGGACACCATATATTTT. Its protein is CASSQDGGGRDTIYF. The chain employs TRBV4-2 and TRBJ1-3; TRBD1 might be the D (6 bases). The length of the CDR3 is 15 residues. The V gene lost 0 bases and the J gene lost 8 bases, with 14 bases spanning the gap. Germline values: CDR1 LGHNA, CDR2 YNFKEQ.

This clone is a singleton in its sample. J is TRBJ2-2 and V is TRBV5-6, with 8 nucleotides matching TRBD2. J lost 3 bases, V lost 4 bases, and 5 bases had no gene match. The germline V gene has CDR1 SGHDT and CDR2 YYEEEE. The CDR3 covers 15 residues. CDR3 protein: CASSQAGRDTGELFF. Here the CDR3 DNA reads TGTGCCAGCAGCCAGGCCGGGAGGGACACCGGGGAGCTGTTTTTT. Full variable domain (rest looked up from reference TRBV5-6 and TRBJ2-2): DAGVTQSPTHLIKTRGQQVTLRCSPKSGHDTVSWYQQALGQGPQFIFQYYEEEERQRGNFPDRFSGHQFPNYSSELNVNALLLGDSALYLCASSQAGRDTGELFFGEGSRLTVL.

V and J are TRBV7-9 and TRBJ1-1, with D unresolved. The CDR3 has 12 residues. V dropped 5 bases and J dropped 3 bases, with 7 bases sitting between them. In germline, CDR1 is SEHNR, CDR2 FQNEAQ (reference sequence). The CDR3 protein is CASSEDYTEAFF. As DNA, the CDR3 is TGTGCCAGCAGCGAGGATTACACTGAAGCTTTCTTT. The full variable domain, completed using reference TRBV7-9 and TRBJ1-1, is DTGVSQNPRHKITKRGQNVTFRCDPISEHNRLYWYRQTLGQGPEFLTYFQNEAQLEKSRLLSDRFSAERPKGSFSTLEIQRTEQGDSAMYLCASSEDYTEAFFGQGTRLTVV.

The chain joins TRBV14 to TRBJ2-7; D might be TRBD1 (5 bases). This CDR3 is 15 amino acids long. Trimming took off 4 bases at V and 3 bases at J, with 16 bases between the two ends. CDR1 is SGHDN, CDR2 FVKESK, per germline. CDR3 residues: CASSPLDKTDYEQYF. CDR3 DNA: TGTGCCAGCAGCCCCTTGGACAAAACAGACTACGAGCAGTACTTC.

The rearrangement uses TRBV27 and TRBJ1-1; weak D call: TRBD1 (5 bases). The germline CDR1 and CDR2 sequences are MNHEY and SMNVEV (reference sequence). The ends were cut back, 3 bases at V and 4 bases at J, with 15 bases in the middle. The CDR3 contains 15 residues. The CDR3 region is CASSFLQQGITEAFF. CDR3 DNA: TGTGCCAGCAGTTTCCTGCAGCAGGGAATCACTGAAGCTTTCTTT.

The V gene is TRBV2, the J gene TRBJ2-5; 11 nucleotides align to TRBD2. Per the germline V gene, CDR1 is SNHLY and CDR2 is FYNNEI. This CDR3 spans 16 amino acids. After removal of 1 base from V and 5 bases from J, the junction contained 6 bases not matched to a gene. The DNA of the CDR3 is TGTGCCAGCAGTGAAGATCTTTCTAGCGGGGGGGAGACCCAGTACTTC. Translation gives CASSEDLSSGGETQYF.

The CDR3 region has the DNA TGTCGTCCGGGGGGGAACTCCTACGAGCAGTACTTC. Its protein is CRPGGNSYEQYF. The chain joins TRBV24-1 to TRBJ2-7; 8 nucleotides match TRBD2. The CDR3 is 12 residues long. Germline-derived CDR1 and CDR2 are KGHDR and SFDVKD.

The chain links TRBV7-2 to TRBJ2-3; 11 nucleotides line up with TRBD2. CDR3 length equals 14 residues. Trimming took 7 bases from V and 8 from J; bases not matched to a gene: 8. Germline V gene data show CDR1 as SGHTA and CDR2 as FQGNSA. CDR3 protein: CASTLSGGAGTQYF. Written as DNA, the CDR3 is TGTGCCAGCACCCTTAGCGGGGGGGCCGGTACGCAGTATTTT.

The chain has TRBV5-6 and TRBJ2-7; 9 bases align to TRBD2. The V gene end was trimmed by 4 bases and the J gene end by 6 bases; junction bases not matched to a gene: 11. The CDR3 runs to 15 residues. Looked up from germline, CDR1 is SGHDT and CDR2 is YYEEEE. Written as DNA, the CDR3 is TGTGCCAGCAGCCCCAGTGCGGGGGGGCCGGGCGAGCAGTACTTC. Residues: CASSPSAGGPGEQYF.

CDR3: CASSSGGASIEQYF. The CDR3 coding sequence is TGTGCCAGCAGCTCCGGGGGGGCCTCGATCGAGCAGTACTTC. The V and J genes are TRBV4-2 and TRBJ2-7; 8 nucleotides align to TRBD2. V lost 5 bases and J lost 6; bases outside the gene matches: 9. Germline V CDR1 and CDR2: LGHNA, YNFKEQ. The CDR3 length is 14 residues.

V is TRBV5-5 and J is TRBJ1-1; no reliable D call. The CDR3 extends over 11 amino acids. Germline assignment: CDR1 SGHKS and CDR2 YYEKEE (reference sequence). The V gene lost 5 bases and the J gene lost 3 bases, with 5 bases spanning the gap. The CDR3 sequence: CASRLDTEAFF. In DNA, the CDR3 is TGTGCCAGCAGACTGGACACTGAAGCTTTCTTT.

V gene TRBV5-1 combines with J gene TRBJ2-3, with TRBD2 identical over 9 bases. The CDR3 consists of 16 residues. With V trimmed by 4 bases and J by 1 base, 7 bases remained unmatched. Germline CDR1 reads SGHRS; CDR2 reads YFSETQ. CDR3 loop: CASSLVAGVGTDTQYF. CDR3 bases: TGCGCCAGCAGCCTAGTAGCGGGGGTTGGCACAGATACGCAGTATTTT.

The CDR3 is CATGPAASYNEQFF. The DNA for the CDR3 is TGTGCCACCGGCCCTGCGGCCTCCTACAATGAGCAGTTCTTC. The chain couples TRBV19 to TRBJ2-1; D uncertain. This CDR3 has 14 amino acids. The V end was cut by 10 bases, the J end by 0 bases, with 13 bases between. Per the germline V gene, CDR1 is LNHDA and CDR2 is SQIVND (reference sequence).

The CDR3 region is CASSHPSGGANTGELFF. CDR3 DNA sequence: TGTGCCAGCAGTCATCCTAGCGGGGGGGCGAACACCGGGGAGCTGTTTTTT. V is TRBV6-6 and J is TRBJ2-2; 12 bases line up with TRBD2. Losses at the gene ends were 5 bases for V and 0 bases for J; bases not matched to a gene: 4. The CDR3 extends over 17 amino acids. The germline V gene encodes CDR1 MNHNY and CDR2 SVGAGI (reference sequence).